These 26 T cell receptor beta chains were sequenced from one sample in a study of blood T cell repertoires in COVID-19. This table comes from immunoSEQ multiplex PCR, and its TCRdb copy is limited to in-frame clones, with some not included. Among about 70,000 clones, around 87% were seen once, and the ten largest hold 9% to 15%. The sequenced sample consisted of peripheral blood. Receptors originate from a human donor in a cohort sampled during active COVID-19.

The chain joins TRBV5-1 to TRBJ2-3; TRBD2 is a possible D gene (7 bases). V lost 5 bases, J lost 0 bases, and 19 bases lay in between. Germline assignment: CDR1 SGHRS and CDR2 YFSETQ. This CDR3 is 17 amino acids long. CDR3 nucleotide sequence: TGCGCCAGCAGGCGTATGGCGGGGGCACCTAGCACAGATACGCAGTATTTT. Its translation: CASRRMAGAPSTDTQYF.

This chain joins TRBV15 and TRBJ2-1, with TRBD2 identical over 14 bases. Per germline, CDR1 LNHNV and CDR2 YYDKDF (reference sequence). Trimming cost V 3 bases and J 0 bases; bases outside gene matches: 4. The CDR3 is made up of 18 amino acids. CDR3: CATSRGLAGAPSYNEQFF. The DNA of the CDR3 is TGTGCCACCAGCAGGGGACTAGCGGGGGCTCCCTCCTACAATGAGCAGTTCTTC.

The chain carries TRBV7-2 and TRBJ2-1, with 9 bases matching TRBD2. The trim removed 3 bases at V and 8 bases at J, leaving 5 bases unmatched. Germline V gene sequence: CDR1 SGHTA, CDR2 FQGNSA. The CDR3 is 14 amino acids. CDR3 sequence reads: CASSFRRGGHEQFF. CDR3 bases: TGTGCCAGCAGCTTCCGGCGGGGGGGCCATGAGCAGTTCTTC. Full variable domain (outside the CDR3, taken from reference TRBV7-2 and TRBJ2-1): GAGVSQSPSNKVTEKGKDVELRCDPISGHTALYWYRQSLGQGLEFLIYFQGNSAPDKSGLPSDRFSAERTGGSVSTLTIQRTQQEDSAVYLCASSFRRGGHEQFFGPGTRLTVL.

Written as DNA, the CDR3 is TGTGCCAGCAGTTTAAGGACAGGGAATGGCTACACCTTC. Its protein is CASSLRTGNGYTF. J is TRBJ1-2 and V is TRBV12-3 or TRBV12-4; 8 bases agree with TRBD1. The V gene end was trimmed by 2 bases and the J gene end by 6 bases; junction bases not matched to a gene: 2. CDR3 size: 13 residues.

This sequence joins TRBV24-1 and TRBJ2-5, with D possibly being TRBD1 (6 bases). The germline V gene encodes CDR1 KGHDR and CDR2 SFDVKD. V was shortened by 10 bases and J by 4 bases, with 15 bases between the two germline ends. This CDR3 is built from 13 residues. Written as DNA, the CDR3 is TGTGCCACACAGGGAACCGAGCGAGAGACCCAGTACTTC. Its translation is CATQGTERETQYF.

The chain recombines TRBV19 with TRBJ1-5; TRBD1 matches at 10 bases. Germline CDR1 reads LNHDA; CDR2 reads SQIVND (reference sequence). V lost 6 bases to trimming and J lost 7 bases; unmatched junction nucleotides: 15. This CDR3 has 17 amino acids. CDR3 nucleotides: TGTGCCAGTAGGCCCTTAGACGGACAGGGGGACGGACAGCCCCAGCATTTT. It codes for CASRPLDGQGDGQPQHF.

The chain uses TRBV15 and TRBJ1-5; 8 positions match TRBD1. The V gene end was trimmed by 0 bases and the J gene end by 6 bases; junction bases not matched to a gene: 10. There are 17 residues in the CDR3. The V gene's germline CDR1 is LNHNV and CDR2 YYDKDF (reference sequence). The CDR3 spells CATSRDDRTGQGQPQHF. The DNA for the CDR3 is TGTGCCACCAGCAGAGATGATCGGACAGGGCAAGGTCAGCCCCAGCATTTT. The entire variable domain, with the rest obtained from reference TRBV15 and TRBJ1-5, is as follows: DAMVIQNPRYQVTQFGKPVTLSCSQTLNHNVMYWYQQKSSQAPKLLFHYYDKDFNNEADTPDNFQSRRPNTSFCFLDIRSPGLGDTAMYLCATSRDDRTGQGQPQHFGDGTRLSIL.

This clone was detected a few times. This chain joins TRBV13 and TRBJ1-3; D may be TRBD1 (5 bases). The CDR3 runs 16 residues. Trimming pared 2 bases from V and 4 bases from J, leaving 15 bases between. Germline CDR1 and CDR2: PRHDT and FYEKMQ (reference sequence). Written as DNA, the CDR3 is TGTGCCAGCAGCTTAAAAAGTGCAGGGCCCGGAAACACCATATATTTT. Its translation: CASSLKSAGPGNTIYF. The variable domain in full, with the rest retrieved from reference TRBV13 and TRBJ1-3, is AAGVIQSPRHLIKEKRETATLKCYPIPRHDTVYWYQQGPGQDPQFLISFYEKMQSDKGSIPDRFSAQQFSDYHSELNMSSLELGDSALYFCASSLKSAGPGNTIYFGEGSWLTVV.

The rearrangement links TRBV5-6 to TRBJ2-6; TRBD2 might be the D (5 bases). This CDR3 region has 15 residues. Trimming stripped 0 bases from V and 1 base from J, with 5 bases between. CDR1 SGHDT and CDR2 YYEEEE come from the germline V gene. The DNA for the CDR3 is TGTGCCAGCAGCTTGGGAGGGTCTGGGGCCAACGTCCTGACTTTC. It translates to CASSLGGSGANVLTF. The entire variable domain, with the rest obtained from reference TRBV5-6 and TRBJ2-6, is as follows: DAGVTQSPTHLIKTRGQQVTLRCSPKSGHDTVSWYQQALGQGPQFIFQYYEEEERQRGNFPDRFSGHQFPNYSSELNVNALLLGDSALYLCASSLGGSGANVLTFGAGSRLTVL.

A single count supports this clone. V usage is TRBV20-1 and J usage is TRBJ2-1, with D unresolved. Germline values: CDR1 DFQATT, CDR2 SNEGSKA (reference sequence). Trimming removed 3 bases from V and 8 bases from J, with 8 bases in between. This CDR3 is built from 11 residues. The CDR3 nucleotides read TGCAGTGCTAGTATCCGGGATGAGCAGTTCTTC. Translated, it gives CSASIRDEQFF.

This clone was detected a few times. The V and J genes are TRBV10-3 and TRBJ1-5; D perhaps matches TRBD1 (5 bases). The germline gives CDR1 ENHRY, CDR2 SYGVKD. The CDR3 totals 19 residues. V was shortened by 0 bases and J by 4 bases, with 22 bases between the two germline ends. The CDR3 DNA reads TGTGCCATCAGTGAGTCGACAGTTAGGGGCCTGCGAGGTAATCAGCCCCAGCATTTT. It codes for CAISESTVRGLRGNQPQHF.

The count of this clone is one. The V and J genes are TRBV19 and TRBJ2-7; 7 bases agree with TRBD1. The CDR3 is 16 residues long. V was pared by 2 bases and J by 2 bases, with 9 bases of the junction left unmatched. In germline, CDR1 is LNHDA, CDR2 SQIVND (reference sequence). This CDR3 is CASSISAGGVPYEQYF. The DNA for the CDR3 is TGTGCCAGTAGTATATCCGCAGGGGGTGTCCCCTACGAGCAGTACTTC. The variable domain in full, with the rest retrieved from reference TRBV19 and TRBJ2-7, is DGGITQSPKYLFRKEGQNVTLSCEQNLNHDAMYWYRQDPGQGLRLIYYSQIVNDFQKGDIAEGYSVSREKKESFPLTVTSAQKNPTAFYLCASSISAGGVPYEQYFGPGTRLTVT.

V gene TRBV19 combines with J gene TRBJ1-1, with a possible D match to TRBD1 (5 bases). V shed 1 base and J shed 4 bases, with 10 bases lying between them. Germline V gives CDR1 LNHDA, CDR2 SQIVND (reference sequence). The CDR3 runs to 14 residues. The CDR3 bases are TGTGCCAGTAGTATAGTTACCGACAGCACTGAAGCTTTCTTT. Protein sequence: CASSIVTDSTEAFF. Combining the CDR3 with reference TRBV19 and TRBJ1-1 gives the whole variable domain DGGITQSPKYLFRKEGQNVTLSCEQNLNHDAMYWYRQDPGQGLRLIYYSQIVNDFQKGDIAEGYSVSREKKESFPLTVTSAQKNPTAFYLCASSIVTDSTEAFFGQGTRLTVV.

Only one count was recorded for this clone. Other DNA sequences in this specimen translate into the identical CDR3. V usage is TRBV5-6 and J usage is TRBJ2-1, with D maybe TRBD1 (6 bases). With 0 bases removed from V and 0 bases from J, the gap between germline ends came to 10 bases. This CDR3 contains 16 residues. Germline V CDR1 and CDR2: SGHDT, YYEEEE. The CDR3 is CASSLAGTLSYNEQFF. The CDR3 coding sequence is TGTGCCAGCAGCTTGGCGGGGACACTCTCCTACAATGAGCAGTTCTTC.

The chain employs TRBV2 and TRBJ1-1; D might be TRBD1 (6 bases). The CDR3 runs to 14 residues. CDR1 and CDR2 from the germline V gene are SNHLY and FYNNEI. The ends were cut back, 7 bases at V and 3 bases at J, with 15 bases in the middle. The CDR3: CASTRGGLDTEAFF. Here the CDR3 DNA reads TGTGCCAGCACTAGGGGGGGGCTGGACACTGAAGCTTTCTTT.

CDR3 region: CATSDQRGGALDEQFF. CDR3 sequence (DNA): TGTGCCACCAGTGACCAACGGGGGGGGGCTTTAGATGAGCAGTTCTTC. This chain joins TRBV24-1 and TRBJ2-1, with 8 bases that match TRBD2. CDR1 KGHDR and CDR2 SFDVKD come from the germline V gene. This CDR3 comprises 16 residues. V lost 4 bases and J lost 8; bases outside the gene matches: 12.

The CDR3 sequence is CASSQGTSGGGYEQYF. CDR3 bases: TGTGCCAGCAGCCAGGGGACTAGCGGGGGTGGCTACGAGCAGTACTTC. This sequence joins TRBV7-9 and TRBJ2-7; 14 bases agree with TRBD2. CDR1 is SEHNR, CDR2 FQNEAQ, per germline (reference sequence). The CDR3 contains 16 residues. Trimming at V came to 5 bases and at J to 3 bases, leaving 6 bases not matched to a gene.

This clone was seen a handful of times. This chain joins TRBV6-2 or TRBV6-3 and TRBJ2-7; the D is unclear. The germline V gene encodes CDR1 MNHEY and CDR2 SVGEGT. V lost 2 bases and J lost 9, with 11 bases in between. The length of the CDR3 is 12 residues. The CDR3 spells CASSYPVNGQYF. As DNA, the CDR3 is TGTGCCAGCAGTTACCCAGTTAATGGGCAGTACTTC.

CDR3 DNA: TGTGCCTGGACCAGGACAGACCCTAACTATGGCTACACCTTC. It encodes CAWTRTDPNYGYTF. The V and J genes are TRBV30 and TRBJ1-2, with D possibly being TRBD1 (6 bases). This CDR3 has 14 residues. Germline loops: CDR1 GTSNPN, CDR2 SVGIG (reference sequence). Trimming took off 4 bases at V and 0 bases at J, with 12 bases between the two ends. The full variable domain, with the rest looked up from reference TRBV30 and TRBJ1-2, is SQTIHQWPATLVQPVGSPLSLECTVEGTSNPNLYWYRQAAGRGLQLLFYSVGIGQISSEVPQNLSASRPQDRQFILSSKKLLLSDSGFYLCAWTRTDPNYGYTFGSGTRLTVV.

The chain recombines TRBV6-6 with TRBJ2-7; D remains ambiguous. Trimming cost V 7 bases and J 0 bases, with 10 bases left between them. The length of the CDR3 is 13 residues. Germline-derived CDR1 and CDR2 are MNHNY and SVGAGI (reference sequence). CDR3 region: CASTNTNSYEQYF. CDR3 bases: TGTGCCAGCACCAACACGAACTCCTACGAGCAGTACTTC.

The CDR3 DNA reads TGTGCCAGCACATATTACAGGGGAAATGAGCAGTTCTTC. Translating gives CASTYYRGNEQFF. The rearrangement joins TRBV6-5 to TRBJ2-1; TRBD1 agrees at 7 bases. This CDR3 contains 13 residues. Germline assignment: CDR1 MNHEY and CDR2 SVGAGI. J was trimmed by 7 bases and V by 7 bases; bases with no gene match: 7.

The CDR3: CASSRAWLAGANEQFF. For the CDR3, the DNA is TGCGCCAGCAGCCGAGCGTGGCTAGCGGGGGCCAATGAGCAGTTCTTC. This chain connects TRBV4-3 to TRBJ2-1, with 10 bases matching TRBD2. Trimming at V came to 4 bases and at J to 6 bases, leaving 9 bases not matched to a gene. CDR1 LGHNA and CDR2 YSLEER come from the germline V gene. This CDR3 is 16 amino acids long.

V and J are TRBV5-1 and TRBJ1-2; D not resolved. Germline CDR1 SGHRS, CDR2 YFSETQ. The CDR3 has 13 amino acids. V lost 3 bases to trimming and J lost 2 bases, with 8 bases between them. The CDR3 loop is CASSSGSNYGYTF. The CDR3 DNA follows: TGCGCCAGCAGCTCCGGGTCAAACTATGGCTACACCTTC.

The chain links TRBV5-1 to TRBJ2-7, with TRBD2 identical over 13 bases. Germline-derived CDR1 and CDR2 are SGHRS and YFSETQ. The length of the CDR3 is 17 residues. Trimming removed 1 base from V and 2 bases from J; junction bases left unmatched: 6. CDR3 loop: CASSLTSGGAHPYEQYF. The CDR3 region has the DNA TGCGCCAGCAGCTTGACTAGCGGGGGGGCCCACCCCTACGAGCAGTACTTC.

The rearrangement uses TRBV5-1 and TRBJ1-2, with unresolved D. The CDR3 runs 12 residues. With 4 bases removed from V and 4 bases from J, the gap between germline ends came to 8 bases. Germline V gene sequence: CDR1 SGHRS, CDR2 YFSETQ. CDR3 protein: CASSMNSYGYTF. The CDR3 DNA follows: TGCGCCAGCAGCATGAACTCCTATGGCTACACCTTC.

A few counts support this clone. The V call is TRBV12-5, the J call TRBJ2-5; the match to TRBD2 covers 8 bases. V shed 5 bases and J 0 bases; nucleotides not matched to a gene: 2. CDR1 and CDR2 (germline): LGHNT, FRNRAP. The CDR3 runs to 14 residues. The DNA of the CDR3 is TGTGCTAGTGGTAGCGGGGGAGACCAAGAGACCCAGTACTTC. Protein: CASGSGGDQETQYF.